This TCR beta chain was sequenced in a study of blood T cell repertoires in COVID-19. As processed by the authors: Reference gene primer amplification gave estimated nucleated cell counts. Generated by immunoSEQ multiplex PCR, the TCRdb table keeps only in-frame clones and is missing some. Clone size and V and J calls were adopted from that table, with D and trimming inferred from the DNA. The sample lists approximately 220,000 clones; approximately 80% were seen once. Trimming pared 4 bases from V and 0 bases from J, leaving 21 bases between. The germline gives CDR1 LGHDT, CDR2 YNNKEL (reference sequence). The CDR3 contains 18 residues.

This clonotype was obtained from a man in his forties or fifties with acute or convalescent COVID-19. J is TRBJ2-5 and V is TRBV3-1 (or the pseudogene TRBV3-2), with no clear D. Input material: peripheral blood. The CDR3 loop is CASSPESPAVEYQETQYF. Written as DNA, the CDR3 is TGTGCCAGCAGCCCCGAATCCCCCGCCGTTGAGTACCAAGAGACCCAGTACTTC.